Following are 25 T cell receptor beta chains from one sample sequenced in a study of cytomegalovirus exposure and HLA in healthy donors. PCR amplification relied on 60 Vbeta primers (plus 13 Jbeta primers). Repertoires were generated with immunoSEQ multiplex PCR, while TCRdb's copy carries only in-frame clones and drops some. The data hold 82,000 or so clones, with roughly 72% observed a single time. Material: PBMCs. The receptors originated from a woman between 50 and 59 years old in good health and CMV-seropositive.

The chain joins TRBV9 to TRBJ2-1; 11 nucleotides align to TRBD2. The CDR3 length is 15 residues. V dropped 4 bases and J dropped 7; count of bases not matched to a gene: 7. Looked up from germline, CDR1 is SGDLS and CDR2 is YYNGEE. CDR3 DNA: TGTGCCAGCAGCACCGGGACTAGCGGCGGAAATGAGCAGTTCTTC. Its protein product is CASSTGTSGGNEQFF. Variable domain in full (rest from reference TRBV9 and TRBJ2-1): DSGVTQTPKHLITATGQRVTLRCSPRSGDLSVYWYQQSLDQGLQFLIQYYNGEERAKGNILERFSAQQFPDLHSELNLSSLELGDSALYFCASSTGTSGGNEQFFGPGTRLTVL.

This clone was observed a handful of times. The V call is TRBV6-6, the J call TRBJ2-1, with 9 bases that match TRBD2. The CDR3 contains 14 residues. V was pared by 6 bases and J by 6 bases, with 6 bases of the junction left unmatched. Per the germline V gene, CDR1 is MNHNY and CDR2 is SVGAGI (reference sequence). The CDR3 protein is CASRYQAGGNEQFF. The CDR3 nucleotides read TGTGCCAGCAGGTACCAAGCGGGAGGCAATGAGCAGTTCTTC.

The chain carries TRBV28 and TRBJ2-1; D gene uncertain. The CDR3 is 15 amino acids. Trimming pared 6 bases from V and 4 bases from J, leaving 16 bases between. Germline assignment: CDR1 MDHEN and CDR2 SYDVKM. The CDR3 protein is CASRPRGLGYNEQFF. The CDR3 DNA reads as TGTGCCAGCAGGCCGCGTGGGCTCGGATACAATGAGCAGTTCTTC.

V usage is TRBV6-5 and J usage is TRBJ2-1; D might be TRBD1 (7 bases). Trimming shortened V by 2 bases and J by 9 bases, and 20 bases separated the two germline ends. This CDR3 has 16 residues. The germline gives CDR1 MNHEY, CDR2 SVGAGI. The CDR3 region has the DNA TGTGCCAGCAGTTACGCCAGGGGGGCACGGGGGAGTGAGCAGTTCTTC. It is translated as CASSYARGARGSEQFF.

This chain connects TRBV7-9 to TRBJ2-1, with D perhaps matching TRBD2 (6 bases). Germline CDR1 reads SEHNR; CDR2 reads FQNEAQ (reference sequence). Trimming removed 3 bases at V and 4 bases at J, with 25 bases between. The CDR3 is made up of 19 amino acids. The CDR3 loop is CASSLNGREFGFLYNEQFF. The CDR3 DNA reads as TGTGCCAGCAGCTTGAACGGACGGGAGTTCGGGTTTTTATACAATGAGCAGTTCTTC. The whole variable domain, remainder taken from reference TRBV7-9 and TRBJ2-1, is DTGVSQNPRHKITKRGQNVTFRCDPISEHNRLYWYRQTLGQGPEFLTYFQNEAQLEKSRLLSDRFSAERPKGSFSTLEIQRTEQGDSAMYLCASSLNGREFGFLYNEQFFGPGTRLTVL.

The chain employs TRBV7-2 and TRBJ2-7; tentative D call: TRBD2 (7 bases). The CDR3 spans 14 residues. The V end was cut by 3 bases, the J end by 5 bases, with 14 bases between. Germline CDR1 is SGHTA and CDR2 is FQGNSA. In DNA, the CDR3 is TGTGCCAGCAGCTTCGACGCGGGGGCGCACGAGCAGTACTTC. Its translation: CASSFDAGAHEQYF.

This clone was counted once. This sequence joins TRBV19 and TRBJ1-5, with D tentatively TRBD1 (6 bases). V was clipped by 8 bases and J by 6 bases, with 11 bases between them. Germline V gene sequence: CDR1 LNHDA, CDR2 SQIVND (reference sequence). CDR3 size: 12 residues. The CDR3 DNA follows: TGTGCCAGTCGGCAGGGGAGTCAGCCCCAGCATTTT. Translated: CASRQGSQPQHF.

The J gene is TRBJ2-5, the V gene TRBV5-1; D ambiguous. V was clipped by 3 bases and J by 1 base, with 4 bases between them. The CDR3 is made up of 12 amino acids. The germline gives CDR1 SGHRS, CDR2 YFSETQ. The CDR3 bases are TGCGCCAGCAGCTCCGGCCAAGAGACCCAGTACTTC. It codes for CASSSGQETQYF. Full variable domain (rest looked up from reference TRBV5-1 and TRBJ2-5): KAGVTQTPRYLIKTRGQQVTLSCSPISGHRSVSWYQQTPGQGLQFLFEYFSETQRNKGNFPGRFSGRQFSNSRSEMNVSTLELGDSALYLCASSSGQETQYFGPGTRLLVL.

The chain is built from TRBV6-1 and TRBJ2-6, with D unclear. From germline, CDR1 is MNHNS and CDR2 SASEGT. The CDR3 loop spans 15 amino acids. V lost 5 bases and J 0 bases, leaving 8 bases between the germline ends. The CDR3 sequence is CASSPTVSGANVLTF. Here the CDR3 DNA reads TGTGCCAGCAGTCCTACGGTCTCTGGGGCCAACGTCCTGACTTTC.

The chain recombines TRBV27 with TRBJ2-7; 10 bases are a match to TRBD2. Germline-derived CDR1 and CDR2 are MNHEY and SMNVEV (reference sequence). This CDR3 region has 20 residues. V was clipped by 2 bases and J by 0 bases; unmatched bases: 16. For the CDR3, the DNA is TGTGCCAGCAGTTTAAGGCGACAGGGTTTAGCGGGAGGCACCTCCTACGAGCAGTACTTC. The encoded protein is CASSLRRQGLAGGTSYEQYF.

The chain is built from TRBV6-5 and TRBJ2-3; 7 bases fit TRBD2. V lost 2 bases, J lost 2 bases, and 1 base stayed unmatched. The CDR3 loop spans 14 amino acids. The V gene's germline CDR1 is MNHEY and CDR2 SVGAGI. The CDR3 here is CASSYAGATDTQYF. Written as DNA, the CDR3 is TGTGCCAGCAGTTACGCGGGAGCCACAGATACGCAGTATTTT.

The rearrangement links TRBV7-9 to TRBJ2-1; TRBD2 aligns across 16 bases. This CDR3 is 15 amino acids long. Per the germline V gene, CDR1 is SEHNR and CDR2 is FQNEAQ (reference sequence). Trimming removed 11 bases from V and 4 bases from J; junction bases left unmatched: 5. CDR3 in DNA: TGTGCCGGGACTAGCGGGAGGGATTTTTACAATGAGCAGTTCTTC. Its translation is CAGTSGRDFYNEQFF.

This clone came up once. The CDR3, as DNA: TGTGCCAGTAGTATAATAGCCGCCGACAAGTGGGGCTCCGAGCAGTACTTC. Amino acids: CASSIIAADKWGSEQYF. The chain is built from TRBV19 and TRBJ2-7; TRBD1 might be the D (5 bases). V was pared by 2 bases and J by 6 bases, with 23 bases between. Germline V gene sequence: CDR1 LNHDA, CDR2 SQIVND (reference sequence). This CDR3 has 17 residues.

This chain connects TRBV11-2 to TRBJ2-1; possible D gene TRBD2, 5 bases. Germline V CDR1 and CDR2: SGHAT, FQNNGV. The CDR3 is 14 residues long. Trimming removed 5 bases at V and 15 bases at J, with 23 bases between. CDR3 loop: CASSQMWGDPRRFF. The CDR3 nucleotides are TGTGCCAGCAGCCAGATGTGGGGAGATCCACGCCGGTTCTTC.

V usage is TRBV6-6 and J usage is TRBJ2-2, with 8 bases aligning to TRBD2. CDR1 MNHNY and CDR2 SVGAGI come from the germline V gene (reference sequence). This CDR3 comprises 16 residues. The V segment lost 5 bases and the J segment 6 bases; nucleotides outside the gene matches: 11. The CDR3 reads CASSTPREGRPGELFF. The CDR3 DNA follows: TGTGCCAGCAGTACGCCCCGGGAGGGGCGACCCGGGGAGCTGTTTTTT.

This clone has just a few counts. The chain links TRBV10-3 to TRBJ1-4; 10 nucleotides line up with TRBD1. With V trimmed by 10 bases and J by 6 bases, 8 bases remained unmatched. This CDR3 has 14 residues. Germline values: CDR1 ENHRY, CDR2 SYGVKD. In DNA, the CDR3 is TGTGCCACCCGGACAGGGGGAATGGATGAAAAACTGTTTTTT. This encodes CATRTGGMDEKLFF.

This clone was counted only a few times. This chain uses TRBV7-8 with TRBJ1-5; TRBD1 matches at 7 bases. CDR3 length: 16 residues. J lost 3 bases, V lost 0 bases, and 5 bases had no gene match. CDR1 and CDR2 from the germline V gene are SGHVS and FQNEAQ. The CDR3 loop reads CASSLAPDRTNQPQHF. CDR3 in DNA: TGTGCCAGCAGCTTAGCGCCGGACAGGACCAATCAGCCCCAGCATTTT.

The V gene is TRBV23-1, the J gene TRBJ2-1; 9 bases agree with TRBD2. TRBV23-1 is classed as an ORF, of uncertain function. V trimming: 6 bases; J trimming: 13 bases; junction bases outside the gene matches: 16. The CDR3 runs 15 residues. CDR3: CASSQIVREGAYQFF. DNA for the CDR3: TGCGCCAGCAGCCAAATAGTGCGGGAGGGGGCTTATCAGTTCTTC.

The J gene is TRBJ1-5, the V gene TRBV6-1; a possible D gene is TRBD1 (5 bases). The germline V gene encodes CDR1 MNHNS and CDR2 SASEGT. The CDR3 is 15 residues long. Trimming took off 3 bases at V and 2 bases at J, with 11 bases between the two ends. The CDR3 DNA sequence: TGTGCCAGCAGTGAGTCTTGGGGGGGCAATCAGCCCCAGCATTTT. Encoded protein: CASSESWGGNQPQHF.

CDR3 loop: CASSYSGQGKNEQFF. CDR3 DNA sequence: TGTGCCAGCAGTTACTCGGGACAGGGGAAGAATGAGCAGTTCTTC. The chain couples TRBV6-6 to TRBJ2-1, with TRBD1 matching over 10 bases. Germline CDR1 is MNHNY and CDR2 is SVGAGI (reference sequence). Trimming removed 0 bases from V and 7 bases from J; junction bases left unmatched: 3. This CDR3 contains 15 residues.

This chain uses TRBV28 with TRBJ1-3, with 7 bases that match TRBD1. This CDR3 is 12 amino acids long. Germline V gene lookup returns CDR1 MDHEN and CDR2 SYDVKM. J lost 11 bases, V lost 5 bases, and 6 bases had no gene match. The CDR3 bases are TGTGCCAGCAGTCCCTCGACAGGGTCCATATATTTT. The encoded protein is CASSPSTGSIYF.

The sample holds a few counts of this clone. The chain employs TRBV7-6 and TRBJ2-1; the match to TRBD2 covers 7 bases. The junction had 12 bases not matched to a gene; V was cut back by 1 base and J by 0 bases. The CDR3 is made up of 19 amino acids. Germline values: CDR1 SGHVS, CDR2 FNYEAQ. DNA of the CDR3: TGTGCCAGCAGCTTAGGGTGGGACTACCGACGGTCCTCCTACAATGAGCAGTTCTTC. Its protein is CASSLGWDYRRSSYNEQFF.

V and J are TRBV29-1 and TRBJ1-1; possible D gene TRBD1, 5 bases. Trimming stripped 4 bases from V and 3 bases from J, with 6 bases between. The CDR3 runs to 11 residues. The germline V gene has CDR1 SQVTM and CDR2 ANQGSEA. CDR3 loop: CSVAGDTEAFF. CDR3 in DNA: TGCAGCGTTGCGGGGGACACTGAAGCTTTCTTT.

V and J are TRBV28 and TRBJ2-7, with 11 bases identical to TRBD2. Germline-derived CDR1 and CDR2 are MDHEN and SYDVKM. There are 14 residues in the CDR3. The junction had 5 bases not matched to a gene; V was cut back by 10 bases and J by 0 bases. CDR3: CATTTSGSSYEQYF. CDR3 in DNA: TGTGCCACCACAACTAGCGGGAGCTCCTACGAGCAGTACTTC.

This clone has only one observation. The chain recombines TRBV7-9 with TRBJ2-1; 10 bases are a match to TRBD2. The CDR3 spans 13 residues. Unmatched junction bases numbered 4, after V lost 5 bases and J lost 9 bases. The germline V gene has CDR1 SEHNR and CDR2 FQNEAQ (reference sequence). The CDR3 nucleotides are TGTGCCAGCAGCCAAAGACTAGCGGGTGAGCAGTTCTTC. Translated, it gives CASSQRLAGEQFF.